The 10 T cell receptor beta chains listed next were all sequenced from one sample in a study of cytomegalovirus exposure and HLA in healthy donors. The PCR had 60 Vbeta and 13 Jbeta primers. Method: immunoSEQ multiplex PCR; TCRdb's copy keeps in-frame clones and lacks some. The sample lists about 140,000 clones; almost 85% were seen once. The specimen sequenced was PBMCs. The receptors here all came from a man aged 18 to 29 in good health and CMV-seropositive.

This rearrangement joins TRBV6-5 to TRBJ1-1; 8 positions match TRBD1. The germline CDR1 and CDR2 sequences are MNHEY and SVGAGI. J lost 7 bases, V lost 5 bases, and 3 bases had no gene match. The CDR3 is 12 amino acids. CDR3 loop: CASSRGQGEAFF. The CDR3 region has the DNA TGTGCCAGCAGTCGAGGACAGGGTGAAGCTTTCTTT.

The chain combines TRBV5-6 with TRBJ2-7; D might be TRBD1 (5 bases). From germline, CDR1 is SGHDT and CDR2 YYEEEE. Trimming pared 0 bases from V and 0 bases from J, leaving 13 bases between. The CDR3 is 16 amino acids. Here the CDR3 reads CASSLGWGSSSYEQYF. CDR3 sequence (DNA): TGTGCCAGCAGCTTGGGTTGGGGCTCGAGCTCCTACGAGCAGTACTTC.

The table lists this clone with a count of one. The J gene is TRBJ2-7, the V gene TRBV29-1; 9 positions match TRBD1. CDR3 length: 12 residues. CDR1 and CDR2 (germline): SQVTM, ANQGSEA. V trimming: 6 bases; J trimming: 6 bases; junction bases outside the gene matches: 6. The CDR3 reads CSVLVDRGEQYF. The CDR3 bases are TGCAGCGTCCTCGTGGACAGGGGCGAGCAGTACTTC.

The chain links TRBV15 to TRBJ2-5; D possibly corresponds to TRBD1 (5 bases). The ends were cut back, 1 base at V and 5 bases at J, with 11 bases in the middle. The CDR3 is 14 amino acids. Germline-derived CDR1 and CDR2 are LNHNV and YYDKDF (reference sequence). The chain's CDR3 is CATSRAGRVETQYF. CDR3 nucleotide sequence: TGTGCCACCAGCAGAGCGGGCAGGGTGGAGACCCAGTACTTC.

The chain employs TRBV27 and TRBJ1-5, with D possibly matching TRBD1 (5 bases). Trimming pared 5 bases from V and 2 bases from J, leaving 13 bases between. Per the germline V gene, CDR1 is MNHEY and CDR2 is SMNVEV (reference sequence). The CDR3 length is 15 residues. The DNA of the CDR3 is TGTGCCAGCAGTCGTCAGGGTCCGGGCAATCAGCCCCAGCATTTT. This codes for CASSRQGPGNQPQHF.

The chain combines TRBV5-1 with TRBJ2-7; D unclear. V dropped 4 bases and J dropped 5 bases, with 10 bases sitting between them. CDR3 size: 12 residues. Germline loops: CDR1 SGHRS, CDR2 YFSETQ. The DNA for the CDR3 is TGCGCCAGCAGCCCGGAAGAGGACGAGCAGTACTTC. Its protein is CASSPEEDEQYF.

The chain employs TRBV11-2 and TRBJ1-1, with 7 bases that match TRBD1. Germline-derived CDR1 and CDR2 are SGHAT and FQNNGV. V gave up 5 bases and J gave up 0 bases; unmatched junction bases: 6. The CDR3 totals 15 residues. CDR3 in amino acids: CASSAWDSVNTEAFF. The CDR3 bases are TGTGCCAGCAGCGCCTGGGACAGCGTGAACACTGAAGCTTTCTTT.

This clone was detected once. The rearrangement joins TRBV7-9 to TRBJ1-4; D might be TRBD1 (6 bases). This CDR3 has 15 residues. CDR1 and CDR2 from the germline V gene are SEHNR and FQNEAQ (reference sequence). V shed 1 base and J shed 7 bases, with 13 bases lying between them. The CDR3 here is CASSLVRGTSEKLFF. CDR3 nucleotides: TGTGCCAGCAGCTTAGTCAGGGGAACGAGTGAAAAACTGTTTTTT.

This chain links TRBV5-4 with TRBJ1-1, with D possibly matching TRBD1 (5 bases). This CDR3 comprises 14 residues. Deletions cut 0 bases from V and 4 bases from J, with 10 bases between. CDR1 and CDR2 from the germline V gene are SGHNT and YYREEE (reference sequence). CDR3 coding DNA: TGTGCCAGCAGCTTGGTGCCCGGGGGCACTGAAGCTTTCTTT. Protein product: CASSLVPGGTEAFF.

The chain joins TRBV7-2 to TRBJ2-1, with a tentative D call TRBD2 (5 bases). V was pared by 7 bases and J by 6 bases, with 13 bases between. Germline-derived CDR1 and CDR2 are SGHTA and FQGNSA. The CDR3 loop spans 13 amino acids. The chain's CDR3 is CASTADWGNEQFF. The CDR3 bases are TGTGCCAGCACCGCGGACTGGGGCAATGAGCAGTTCTTC. The variable domain in full, completed from reference TRBV7-2 and TRBJ2-1, reads GAGVSQSPSNKVTEKGKDVELRCDPISGHTALYWYRQSLGQGLEFLIYFQGNSAPDKSGLPSDRFSAERTGGSVSTLTIQRTQQEDSAVYLCASTADWGNEQFFGPGTRLTVL.